This T cell receptor beta chain is drawn from a study of T cell repertoires in cytomegalovirus infection. At the level of the study: CMV infection together with matching HLA type was indicated by public TCR beta signatures.

The V gene's germline CDR1 is SGHRS and CDR2 YFSETQ. J lost 3 bases, V lost 1 base, and 3 bases had no gene match. The CDR3 runs 15 residues. For this clonotype: Its antigen is not known.

TCRdb redid the calling of the reads with MiXCR, one entry per CDR3 protein. Here the sample spans about 230,000 distinct CDR3 sequences, 22% being singletons. Study-level results: Cumulative frequency (of public TCR beta family members) identified carriers of CMV plus the relevant HLA. The ex vivo response was dominated by HLA-C-restricted CMV-specific TCR beta clonotypes.

This TCR derives from a human donor in good health (CMV status not recorded). Some clones in this sample may be carry-over from other donors' samples. V gene TRBV5-1 combines with J gene TRBJ2-1; TRBD2 matches at 8 bases. Sequencing input: CD8+ T cells from PBMCs. The CDR3: CASSLWAGGYNEQFF. The CDR3 DNA sequence: TGCGCCAGCAGCTTGTGGGCGGGGGGCTACAATGAGCAGTTCTTC.